The 24 T cell receptor beta chains listed next were all sequenced from one sample in a study of cytomegalovirus exposure and HLA in healthy donors. This PCR relied on a set of 60 Vbeta primers and 13 Jbeta primers. The data were produced by immunoSEQ multiplex PCR, yet TCRdb's version contains in-frame clones alone and is incomplete. The table lists some 120,000 clones, over 65% of them singletons, with about 1.8% in the top ten. The sample taken for sequencing was PBMCs. The receptors come from a man between 18 and 29 years old in good health and CMV-seronegative.

The rearrangement joins TRBV5-6 to TRBJ2-3, with 7 bases identical to TRBD2. This CDR3 is built from 16 residues. The junction had 14 bases not matched to a gene; V was cut back by 4 bases and J by 6 bases. Germline-derived CDR1 and CDR2 are SGHDT and YYEEEE. The CDR3: CASSLLAPGYVDTQYF. In DNA, the CDR3 is TGTGCCAGCAGCCTACTAGCGCCCGGGTATGTGGATACGCAGTATTTT.

This clone came up a few times. This chain joins TRBV5-4 and TRBJ1-3; D is unclear. The CDR3 spans 15 residues. The germline CDR1 and CDR2 sequences are SGHNT and YYREEE (reference sequence). The V end lost 4 bases, the J end lost 3 bases, and 14 bases lay between the germline ends. The CDR3 region has the DNA TGTGCCAGCAGCCAAGATCCGAGTTATGGAAACACCATATATTTT. Amino acid sequence: CASSQDPSYGNTIYF.

This chain joins TRBV6-6 and TRBJ1-3; D is ambiguous. The CDR3 consists of 16 residues. Germline CDR1 MNHNY, CDR2 SVGAGI (reference sequence). The germline V and J ends were trimmed by 6 bases and 1 base, with 16 bases remaining between them. The DNA of the CDR3 is TGTGCCAGCAGCAGGACTGTCAGAGGGTCTGGAAACACCATATATTTT. It is translated as CASSRTVRGSGNTIYF.

The chain combines TRBV10-3 with TRBJ1-5, with D unresolved. The V end lost 7 bases, the J end lost 0 bases, and 10 bases lay between the germline ends. The CDR3 totals 14 residues. CDR1 is ENHRY, CDR2 SYGVKD, per germline. The CDR3 DNA follows: TGTGCCATCAACGCAGATTATAGCAATCAGCCCCAGCATTTT. It encodes CAINADYSNQPQHF.

This rearrangement joins TRBV7-3 to TRBJ2-3, with 12 bases matching TRBD2. The CDR3 extends over 15 amino acids. The trim removed 5 bases at V and 4 bases at J, leaving 4 bases unmatched. The germline gives CDR1 SGHTA, CDR2 FQGTGA. CDR3 coding DNA: TGTGCCAGCAGCATCGGGACTAGCGGGTCAGATACGCAGTATTTT. Translated: CASSIGTSGSDTQYF.

V gene TRBV6-5 combines with J gene TRBJ1-6; D is unresolved. There are 14 residues in the CDR3. Germline assignment: CDR1 MNHEY and CDR2 SVGAGI. V lost 4 bases, J lost 7 bases, and 11 bases lay in between. The CDR3, as DNA: TGTGCCAGCAGTTTCGACTCGCCAAATTCACCCCTCCACTTT. Protein product: CASSFDSPNSPLHF.

This chain links TRBV9 with TRBJ1-2, with 7 bases matching TRBD1. After removal of 6 bases from V and 2 bases from J, the junction contained 4 bases not matched to a gene. Germline V gene lookup returns CDR1 SGDLS and CDR2 YYNGEE. The CDR3 has 13 residues. In nucleotides, the CDR3 is TGTGCCAGCAAGGGACAGACAAACTATGGCTACACCTTC. This translates into CASKGQTNYGYTF.

The chain employs TRBV29-1 and TRBJ2-5; TRBD1 matches 7 bases. V lost 7 bases and J lost 4; bases outside the gene matches: 6. The CDR3 extends over 12 amino acids. Germline loops: CDR1 SQVTM, CDR2 ANQGSEA. The CDR3 region is CSAGQPIETQYF. CDR3 in DNA: TGCAGCGCGGGACAGCCGATAGAGACCCAGTACTTC.

The chain employs TRBV19 and TRBJ2-1; a weak D match, TRBD2 (6 bases). Germline V gene lookup returns CDR1 LNHDA and CDR2 SQIVND (reference sequence). V lost 1 base and J 9 bases, leaving 13 bases between the germline ends. This CDR3 comprises 14 residues. The CDR3 nucleotides read TGTGCCAGTAGTATAGCCGGGGACTTGGCTGAGCAGTTCTTC. This encodes CASSIAGDLAEQFF.

The gene calls are TRBV9 and TRBJ1-3, with D possibly matching TRBD1 (5 bases). CDR1 and CDR2 (germline): SGDLS, YYNGEE. The ends were cut back, 0 bases at V and 6 bases at J, with 16 bases in the middle. This CDR3 spans 16 amino acids. CDR3 protein: CASSVAPMGGLNTIYF. The CDR3 DNA follows: TGTGCCAGCAGCGTAGCCCCCATGGGGGGTCTAAACACCATATATTTT.

The rearrangement uses TRBV4-3 and TRBJ2-5; 10 bases are shared with TRBD2. Germline values: CDR1 LGHNA, CDR2 YSLEER. The CDR3 extends over 18 amino acids. The trim removed 0 bases at V and 0 bases at J, leaving 7 bases unmatched. The CDR3 loop reads CASSQDRQAGGNQETQYF. The CDR3 region has the DNA TGCGCCAGCAGCCAAGACCGTCAAGCGGGGGGGAACCAAGAGACCCAGTACTTC.

The rearrangement uses TRBV6-6 and TRBJ2-1, with 9 bases lining up with TRBD2. Germline assignment: CDR1 MNHNY and CDR2 SVGAGI (reference sequence). The CDR3 spans 15 residues. Trimming at V came to 2 bases and at J to 7 bases, leaving 6 bases not matched to a gene. The CDR3: CASSYGAGGTNEQFF. Here the CDR3 DNA reads TGTGCCAGCAGTTACGGGGCGGGGGGGACAAATGAGCAGTTCTTC.

J is TRBJ1-6 and V is TRBV10-2; TRBD1 aligns across 8 bases. CDR1 WSHSY and CDR2 SAAADI come from the germline V gene. CDR3 length equals 14 residues. V gave up 6 bases and J gave up 5 bases; unmatched junction bases: 3. CDR3 in amino acids: CASSQGADNSPLHF. The CDR3, as DNA: TGCGCCAGCAGCCAGGGGGCGGATAATTCACCCCTCCACTTT.

The CDR3 DNA is TGTGCCAGCAGTTTAGGGTCCGGGAACAATGAGCAGTTCTTC. Protein sequence: CASSLGSGNNEQFF. This chain connects TRBV27 to TRBJ2-1; TRBD2 is a possible D gene (5 bases). The CDR3 loop spans 14 amino acids. V gave up 2 bases and J gave up 5 bases, with 10 bases separating them. Germline V CDR1 and CDR2: MNHEY, SMNVEV (reference sequence).

The chain uses TRBV11-2 and TRBJ2-2; D not resolved. CDR1 and CDR2 from the germline V gene are SGHAT and FQNNGV. CDR3 length equals 14 residues. V was pared by 2 bases and J by 5 bases, with 9 bases between. CDR3 sequence: CASSLNTYTGELFF. For the CDR3, the DNA is TGTGCCAGCAGCTTAAATACTTATACCGGGGAGCTGTTTTTT.

The rearrangement uses TRBV11-1 and TRBJ2-7, with 8 bases lining up with TRBD2. The CDR3 covers 16 residues. Germline V gene sequence: CDR1 SGHAT, CDR2 FQDESV (reference sequence). The junction had 10 bases not matched to a gene; V was cut back by 3 bases and J by 3 bases. The CDR3 loop reads CASSFSQSGGRYEQYF. For the CDR3, the DNA is TGTGCCAGCAGCTTCTCTCAGAGCGGGGGACGCTACGAGCAGTACTTC.

V is TRBV19 and J is TRBJ1-2; tentative D call: TRBD1 (5 bases). The V gene's germline CDR1 is LNHDA and CDR2 SQIVND (reference sequence). V shed 7 bases and J shed 4 bases, with 16 bases lying between them. The CDR3 spans 14 residues. The CDR3 reads CASKRGDGVYGYTF. CDR3 nucleotide sequence: TGTGCCAGTAAACGGGGGGACGGAGTCTATGGCTACACCTTC.

V gene TRBV9 combines with J gene TRBJ2-3; D is possibly TRBD1 (6 bases). V was pared by 4 bases and J by 3 bases, with 15 bases between. The germline CDR1 and CDR2 sequences are SGDLS and YYNGEE. CDR3 size: 15 residues. This CDR3 is CASSPRGGRTDTQYF. The DNA of the CDR3 is TGTGCCAGCAGCCCTAGAGGGGGAAGGACAGATACGCAGTATTTT.

The rearrangement joins TRBV7-4 to TRBJ1-5; 12 bases align to TRBD1. J gave up 2 bases and V 6 bases, and 11 bases lay outside the gene matches. Per germline, CDR1 SGHVT and CDR2 SQSDAQ. The CDR3 is made up of 18 amino acids. The CDR3 DNA follows: TGTGCCAGCAGTTGCCCGGGACAGGGGGCGATCGGCAATCAGCCCCAGCATTTT. Its translation: CASSCPGQGAIGNQPQHF.

The V and J genes are TRBV2 and TRBJ2-3; possible D gene TRBD1, 5 bases. This CDR3 has 15 residues. Trimming removed 9 bases at V and 5 bases at J, with 21 bases between. CDR1 is SNHLY, CDR2 FYNNEI, per germline. The CDR3 bases are TGTGCCAGTTCTTGGAATGCAGGTCAGGGAGATACGCAGTATTTT. The encoded protein is CASSWNAGQGDTQYF.

The CDR3 sequence is CAMTVNEGRETQYF. CDR3 nucleotides: TGTGCCATGACCGTTAATGAGGGCAGAGAGACCCAGTACTTC. V is TRBV10-3 and J is TRBJ2-5; D perhaps matches TRBD2 (5 bases). Germline CDR1 ENHRY, CDR2 SYGVKD. The length of the CDR3 is 14 residues. V was clipped by 9 bases and J by 4 bases, with 18 bases between them.

This clone occurred once. Written as DNA, the CDR3 is TGTGCCAGCAGCCTCCAGACTAGCGGGGGACACGAGCAGTACTTC. Its translation is CASSLQTSGGHEQYF. The chain carries TRBV5-4 and TRBJ2-5, with 12 positions matching TRBD2. The J call is in doubt because the DNA end fits TRBJ2-7 better. The length of the CDR3 is 15 residues. The germline V gene has CDR1 SGHNT and CDR2 YYREEE (reference sequence).

This clone has just a few counts. The J gene is TRBJ1-2, the V gene TRBV4-3; a possible D gene is TRBD1 (6 bases). Germline loops: CDR1 LGHNA, CDR2 YSLEER. V was pared by 4 bases and J by 4 bases, with 19 bases between. CDR3 length: 16 residues. The CDR3 is CASSPEGVQGTYGYTF. In DNA form, the CDR3 reads TGCGCCAGCAGCCCAGAAGGGGTACAGGGTACCTATGGCTACACCTTC.

This clone has only one observation. The chain recombines TRBV10-1 with TRBJ2-1; 7 nucleotides match TRBD2. The germline V gene encodes CDR1 WNHNN and CDR2 SYGVQD (reference sequence). The CDR3 is 17 residues long. The trim removed 6 bases at V and 3 bases at J, leaving 14 bases unmatched. CDR3 amino acids: CASRELADRVVYNEQFF. The CDR3 bases are TGCGCCAGCAGGGAGCTAGCGGATCGGGTAGTCTACAATGAGCAGTTCTTC.